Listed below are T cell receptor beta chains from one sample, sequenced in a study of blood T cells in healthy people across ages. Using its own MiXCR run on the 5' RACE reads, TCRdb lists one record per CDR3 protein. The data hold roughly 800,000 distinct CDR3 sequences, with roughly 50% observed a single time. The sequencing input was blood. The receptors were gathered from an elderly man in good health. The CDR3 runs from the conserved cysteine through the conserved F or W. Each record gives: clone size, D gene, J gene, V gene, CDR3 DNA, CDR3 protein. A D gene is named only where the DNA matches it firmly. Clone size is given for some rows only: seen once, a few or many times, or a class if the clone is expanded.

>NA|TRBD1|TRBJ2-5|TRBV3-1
TGTGCCAGCAGCCAACGTACCGACAGGGGCCGAATAATGTACCAAGAGACCCAGTACTTC
CASSQRTDRGRIMYQETQYF
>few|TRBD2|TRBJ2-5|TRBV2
TGTGCCAGCACCGGACTAGCGGGAGCCCAGACCCAGTACTTC
CASTGLAGAQTQYF
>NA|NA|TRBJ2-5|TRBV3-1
TGTGCCAGCAGCCCGGGACACTCCCAAGAGACCCAGTACTTC
CASSPGHSQETQYF
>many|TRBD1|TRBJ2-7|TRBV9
TGCGCCAGCAGCGTGGGACAGGGTGGCTACGAGCAGTACTTC
CASSVGQGGYEQYF
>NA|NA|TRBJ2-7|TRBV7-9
TGTGCCAGCAGCTCAAGCGGTGGCACCTACGAGCAGTACTTC
CASSSSGGTYEQYF
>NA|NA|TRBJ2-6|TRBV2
TGTGCCAGCAGTGAGTCCGGGCCGTCGGGGGCCAACGTCCTGACTTTC
CASSESGPSGANVLTF
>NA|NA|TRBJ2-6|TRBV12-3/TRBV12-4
TGTGCCAGCAGTTTGCGGGACGCTGGGGCCAACGTCCTGACTTTC
CASSLRDAGANVLTF
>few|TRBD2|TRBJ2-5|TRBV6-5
TGTGCCAGCAGTTACACAGGGACTAGCAGGGAGACCCAGTACTTC
CASSYTGTSRETQYF
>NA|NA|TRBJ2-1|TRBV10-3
TGTGCCATCAGTGACCCGGGTTCGACCAATGAGCAGTTCTTC
CAISDPGSTNEQFF
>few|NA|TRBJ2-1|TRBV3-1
TGTGCCAGCAGCCAAGATTACGGTTACAATGAGCAGTTCTTC
CASSQDYGYNEQFF
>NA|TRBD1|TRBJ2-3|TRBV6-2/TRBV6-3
TGTGCCAGCACAGACAGGGGTCGATACGCGTATTTT
CASTDRGRYAYF
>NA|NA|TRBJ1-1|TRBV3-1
TGTGCCAGCAGCCAAGATAGAGGCAGAGGAGCTTTCTTT
CASSQDRGRGAFF
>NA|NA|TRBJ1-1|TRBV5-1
TGCGCCAGCAGCGGAGCAGGGAGGCTCACTGAAGCTTTCTTT
CASSGAGRLTEAFF
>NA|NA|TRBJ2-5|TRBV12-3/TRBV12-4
TGTGCCAGCAGTCATAGCGGCCCCGGGGAGACCCAGTACTTC
CASSHSGPGETQYF
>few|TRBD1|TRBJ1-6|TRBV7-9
TGTGCCAGCACCTCCGGAGCACAGGGGGGCTCACCCCTCCACTTT
CASTSGAQGGSPLHF
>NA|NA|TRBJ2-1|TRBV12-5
TGTGCTAGTGGTTTGGTAGTAGGTCGCCCTAGAGGGCCTGAGCAGTTCTTC
CASGLVVGRPRGPEQFF
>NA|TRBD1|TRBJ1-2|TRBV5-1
TGCGCCAGCAGCTCCTCCATTCGGACAGGGGACCTCGGCTACACCTTC
CASSSSIRTGDLGYTF
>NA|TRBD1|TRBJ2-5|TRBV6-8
TGTGCCAGCAGCACCCGGGACAGGGGTATGCAGCGGATCCAAGAGACCCAGTACTTC
CASSTRDRGMQRIQETQYF
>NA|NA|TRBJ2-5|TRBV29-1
TGCAGCGCCAGGCCCGAGCGGCAAGAGACCCAGTACTTC
CSARPERQETQYF
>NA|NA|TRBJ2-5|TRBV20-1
TGCAGTGCTAGAGCAGGGGCCCAAGAGACCCAGTACTTC
CSARAGAQETQYF
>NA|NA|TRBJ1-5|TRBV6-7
TGTGCCAGCAGTGGCCGGAATAGCAATCAGCCCCAGCATTTT
CASSGRNSNQPQHF
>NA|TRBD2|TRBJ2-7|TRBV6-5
TGTGCCAGCACAGCGGGAGGCACGCAGTACGAGCAGTACTTC
CASTAGGTQYEQYF
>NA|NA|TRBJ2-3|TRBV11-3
TGTGCCAGCAGCTTAGAGCAAGGGGGGCGGACAGATACGCAGTATTTT
CASSLEQGGRTDTQYF
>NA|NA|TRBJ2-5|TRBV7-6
TGTGCCAGCAGCTTAAAACTAGGCACTGAGCAGTACTTC
CASSLKLGTEQYF
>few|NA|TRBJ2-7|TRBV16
TGTGCCAGCAGCCGCTCAGGGGGGGTTTACTCCTACGAGCAGTACTTC
CASSRSGGVYSYEQYF
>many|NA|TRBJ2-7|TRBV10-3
TGTGCCATCAGTGAGTCTGGGTACGAGCAGTACTTC
CAISESGYEQYF
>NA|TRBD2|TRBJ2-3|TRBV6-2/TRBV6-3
TGTGCCAGCAGTTACTCGATAGACGGGAGGGAAGATACGCAGTATTTT
CASSYSIDGREDTQYF
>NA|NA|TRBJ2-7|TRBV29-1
TGCAGCGTTGTAATGGACAGCTACGAGCAGTACTTC
CSVVMDSYEQYF
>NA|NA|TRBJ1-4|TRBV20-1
TGCAGTGCCTCCCCGAGGGGAGAAAAACTGTTTTTT
CSASPRGEKLFF
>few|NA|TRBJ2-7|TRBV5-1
TGCGCCAGCAGCTTGGCCGCGGGGGCCTCCTACAATGAGCAGTACTTC
CASSLAAGASYNEQYF
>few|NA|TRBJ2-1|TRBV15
TGTGCCACCAGCAGAGATGGATTGCCCCATGAGCAGTTCTTC
CATSRDGLPHEQFF
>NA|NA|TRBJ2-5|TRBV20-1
TGCAGTGCTAGAGTTCCCCAGCGGGAGACCCAGTACTTC
CSARVPQRETQYF
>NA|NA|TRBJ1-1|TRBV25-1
TGTGCCAGCATCCAGGGCGGGAACACTGAAGCTTTCTTT
CASIQGGNTEAFF
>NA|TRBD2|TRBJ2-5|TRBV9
TGTGCCAGCAGCGTAGTCACTAGCGGTTACAATGAGCAGTACTTC
CASSVVTSGYNEQYF
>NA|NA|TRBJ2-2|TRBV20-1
TGCAGTGCTAGAGATATTAAGCACAGGGCCGCGGACACCGGGGAGCTGTTTTTT
CSARDIKHRAADTGELFF
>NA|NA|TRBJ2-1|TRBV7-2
TGTGCCAGCAGCTTAGCGTCAGGGGGGACCTGCAATGAGCAGTTCTTC
CASSLASGGTCNEQFF
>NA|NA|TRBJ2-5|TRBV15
TGTGCCACCAGCAGAGAGTACGGAAAAGTCCCAGAGACCCAGTACTTC
CATSREYGKVPETQYF
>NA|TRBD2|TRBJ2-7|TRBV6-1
TGTGCCAGCAGTGAAGACCTAGCGGGCCCCTACGAGCAGTACTTC
CASSEDLAGPYEQYF
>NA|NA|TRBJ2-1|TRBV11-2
TGTGCCAGCAGCTTAGGGGCCCGGGACCCTCACAATGAGCAGTTCTTC
CASSLGARDPHNEQFF
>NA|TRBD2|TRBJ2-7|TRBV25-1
TGTGCCAGCAGGAGGGGACTAGCGGGGCCCTACGAGCAGTACTTC
CASRRGLAGPYEQYF
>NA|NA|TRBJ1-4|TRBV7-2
TGTGCCAGCAGCCCAAAAAGCACAAGTGAAAAACTGTTTTTT
CASSPKSTSEKLFF
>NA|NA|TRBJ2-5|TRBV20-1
TGCAGTGCTAGAATGATAGAGACCCAGTACTTC
CSARMIETQYF
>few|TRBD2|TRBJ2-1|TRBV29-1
TGCAGCGTTCACGGGAGGGCCGCCTACAATGAGCAGTTCTTC
CSVHGRAAYNEQFF
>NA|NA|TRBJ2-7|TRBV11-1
TGTGCCAGCAGCTTAGGACGGCTTTTCTACGAGCAGTACTTC
CASSLGRLFYEQYF
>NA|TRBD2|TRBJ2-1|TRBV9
TGTGCCAGCAGCGTAGCTGGGACTAGCGGGAGAAATGAGCAGTTCTTC
CASSVAGTSGRNEQFF
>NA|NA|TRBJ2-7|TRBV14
TGTGCCAGCAGCCTACCAGGGCAGTACGAGCAGTACTTC
CASSLPGQYEQYF
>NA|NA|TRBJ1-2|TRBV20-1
TGCAGTGCTAGAGGTCAGGTCGAGTATGGCTACACCTTC
CSARGQVEYGYTF
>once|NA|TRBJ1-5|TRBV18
TGTGCCAGCTCACAATTATCCAGGGATGTGAATCAGCCCCAGCATTTT
CASSQLSRDVNQPQHF
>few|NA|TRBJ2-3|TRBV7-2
TGTGCCAGCAGCGGCGGAGGGTTACACACAGATACGCAGTATTTT
CASSGGGLHTDTQYF
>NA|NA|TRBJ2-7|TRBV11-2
TGTGCCAGCAGCTCCTCCGGGCCCTCCCACGAGCAGTACTTC
CASSSSGPSHEQYF
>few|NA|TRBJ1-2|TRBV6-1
TGTGCCAGCAGTGTTACAGGGTATGGCTACACCTTC
CASSVTGYGYTF
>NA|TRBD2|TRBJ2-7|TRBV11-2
TGTGTCAGCAGCACACTAGCGGGGTCCTACGAGCAGTACTTC
CVSSTLAGSYEQYF
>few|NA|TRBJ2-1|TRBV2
TGTGCCAGCAGCGCCACTAGCCTCGGTAGCAATGAGCAGTTCTTC
CASSATSLGSNEQFF
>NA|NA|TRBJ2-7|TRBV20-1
TGCAGTGCTATACTTGACTCCTACAATGAGCAGTACTTC
CSAILDSYNEQYF
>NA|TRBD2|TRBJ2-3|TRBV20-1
TGCAGGGCTACCGGACTAGCGGGAGTAGGCGCGTATTTT
CRATGLAGVGAYF
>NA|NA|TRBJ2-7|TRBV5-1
TGCGCCAGCAGCTTGGAGGGGTCCCCCTCCTACGAGCAGTACTTC
CASSLEGSPSYEQYF
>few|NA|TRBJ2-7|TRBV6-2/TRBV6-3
TGTGCCAGCAGTTACTTCCCGGTACCCTACGAGCAGTACTTC
CASSYFPVPYEQYF
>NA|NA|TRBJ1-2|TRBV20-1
TGCAGTGCCGTGGGCCTAGCTAACTATGGCTACACCTTC
CSAVGLANYGYTF
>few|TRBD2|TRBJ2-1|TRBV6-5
TGTGCCAGCAGTTACCCCCGACTAGCGGGAATCTCCTACAATGAGCAGTTCTTC
CASSYPRLAGISYNEQFF
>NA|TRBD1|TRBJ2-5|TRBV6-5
TGTGCCAGCAGTTACGGGCCGACAGGGGAAGAGACCCAGTACTTC
CASSYGPTGEETQYF